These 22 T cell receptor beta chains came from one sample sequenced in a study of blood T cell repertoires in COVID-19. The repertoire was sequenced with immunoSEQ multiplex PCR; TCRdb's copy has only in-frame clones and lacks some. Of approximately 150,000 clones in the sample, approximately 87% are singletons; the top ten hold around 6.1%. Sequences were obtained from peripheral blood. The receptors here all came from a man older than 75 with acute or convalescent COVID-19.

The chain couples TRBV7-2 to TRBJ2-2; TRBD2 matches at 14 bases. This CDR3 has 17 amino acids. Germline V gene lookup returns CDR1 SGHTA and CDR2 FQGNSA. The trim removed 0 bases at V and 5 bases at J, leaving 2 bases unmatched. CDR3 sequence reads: CASSLAGTSGGTGELFF. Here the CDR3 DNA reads TGTGCCAGCAGCTTAGCTGGGACTAGCGGGGGTACCGGGGAGCTGTTTTTT.

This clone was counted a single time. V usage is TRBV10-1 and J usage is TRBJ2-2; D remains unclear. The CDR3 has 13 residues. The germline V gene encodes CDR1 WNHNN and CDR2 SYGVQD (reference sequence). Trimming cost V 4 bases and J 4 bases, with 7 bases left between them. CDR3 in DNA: TGCGCCAGCAGTGCTTCCGTCACCGGGGAGCTGTTTTTT. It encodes CASSASVTGELFF.

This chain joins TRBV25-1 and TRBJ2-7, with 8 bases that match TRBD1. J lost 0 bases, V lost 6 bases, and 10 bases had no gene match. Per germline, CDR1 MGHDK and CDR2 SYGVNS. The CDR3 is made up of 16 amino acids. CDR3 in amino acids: CASRSAVGTGSYEQYF. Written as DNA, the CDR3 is TGTGCCAGCAGGAGCGCAGTTGGGACAGGCTCCTACGAGCAGTACTTC.

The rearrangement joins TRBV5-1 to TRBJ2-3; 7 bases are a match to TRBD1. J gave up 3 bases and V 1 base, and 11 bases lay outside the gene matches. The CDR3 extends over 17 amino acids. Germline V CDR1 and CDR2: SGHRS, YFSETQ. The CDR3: CASSLSVYRGRTDTQYF. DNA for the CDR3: TGCGCCAGCAGCTTGTCTGTGTACAGGGGTAGAACAGATACGCAGTATTTT.

CDR3 region: CASSLMISGVGTEAFF. The CDR3 region has the DNA TGCGCCAGCAGCTTGATGATCTCAGGGGTAGGCACTGAAGCTTTCTTT. V usage is TRBV5-1 and J usage is TRBJ1-1, with a possible D match to TRBD1 (6 bases). V dropped 1 base and J dropped 4 bases, with 17 bases sitting between them. Germline V gene data show CDR1 as SGHRS and CDR2 as YFSETQ. CDR3 length: 16 residues. The entire variable domain, with the rest obtained from reference TRBV5-1 and TRBJ1-1, is as follows: KAGVTQTPRYLIKTRGQQVTLSCSPISGHRSVSWYQQTPGQGLQFLFEYFSETQRNKGNFPGRFSGRQFSNSRSEMNVSTLELGDSALYLCASSLMISGVGTEAFFGQGTRLTVV.

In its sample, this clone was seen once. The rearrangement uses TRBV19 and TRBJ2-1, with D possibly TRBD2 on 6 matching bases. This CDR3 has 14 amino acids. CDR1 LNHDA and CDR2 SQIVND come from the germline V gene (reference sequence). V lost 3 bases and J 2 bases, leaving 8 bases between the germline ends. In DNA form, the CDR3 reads TGTGCCAGTAGTATTCGCGGGACCTACAATGAGCAGTTCTTC. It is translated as CASSIRGTYNEQFF.

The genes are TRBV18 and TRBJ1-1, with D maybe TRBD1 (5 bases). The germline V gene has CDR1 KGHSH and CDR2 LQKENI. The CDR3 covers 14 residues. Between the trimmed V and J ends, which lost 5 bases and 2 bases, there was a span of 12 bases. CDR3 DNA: TGTGCCAGCTCATTCAACGGACAAAACACTGAAGCTTTCTTT. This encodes CASSFNGQNTEAFF.

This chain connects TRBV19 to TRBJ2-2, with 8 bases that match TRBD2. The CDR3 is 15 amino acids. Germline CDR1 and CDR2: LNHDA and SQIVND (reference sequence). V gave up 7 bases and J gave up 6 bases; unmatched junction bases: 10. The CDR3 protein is CASTPPGGLAGELFF. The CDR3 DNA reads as TGTGCCAGTACCCCCCCGGGGGGGTTAGCCGGGGAGCTGTTTTTT. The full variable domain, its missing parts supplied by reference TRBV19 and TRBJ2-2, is DGGITQSPKYLFRKEGQNVTLSCEQNLNHDAMYWYRQDPGQGLRLIYYSQIVNDFQKGDIAEGYSVSREKKESFPLTVTSAQKNPTAFYLCASTPPGGLAGELFFGEGSRLTVL.

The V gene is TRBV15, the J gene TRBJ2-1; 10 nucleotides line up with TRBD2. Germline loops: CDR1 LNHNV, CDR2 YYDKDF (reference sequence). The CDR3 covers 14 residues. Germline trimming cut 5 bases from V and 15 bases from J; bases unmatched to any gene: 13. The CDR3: CATSALTSGLSPFF. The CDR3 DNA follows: TGTGCCACCAGCGCGCTGACTAGCGGGTTGAGCCCGTTCTTC.

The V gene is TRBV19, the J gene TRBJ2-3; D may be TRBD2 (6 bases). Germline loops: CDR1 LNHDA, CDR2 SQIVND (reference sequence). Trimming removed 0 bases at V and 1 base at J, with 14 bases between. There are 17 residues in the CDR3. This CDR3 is CASSIDGRPGGTDTQYF. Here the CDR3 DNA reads TGTGCCAGTAGTATAGATGGCAGACCGGGGGGCACAGATACGCAGTATTTT. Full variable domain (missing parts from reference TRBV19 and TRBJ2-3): DGGITQSPKYLFRKEGQNVTLSCEQNLNHDAMYWYRQDPGQGLRLIYYSQIVNDFQKGDIAEGYSVSREKKESFPLTVTSAQKNPTAFYLCASSIDGRPGGTDTQYFGPGTRLTVL.

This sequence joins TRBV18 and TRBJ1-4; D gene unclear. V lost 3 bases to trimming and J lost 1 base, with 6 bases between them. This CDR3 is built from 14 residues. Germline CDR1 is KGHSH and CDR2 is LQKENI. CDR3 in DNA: TGTGCCAGCTCACCGCGCCAAACTAATGAAAAACTGTTTTTT. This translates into CASSPRQTNEKLFF.

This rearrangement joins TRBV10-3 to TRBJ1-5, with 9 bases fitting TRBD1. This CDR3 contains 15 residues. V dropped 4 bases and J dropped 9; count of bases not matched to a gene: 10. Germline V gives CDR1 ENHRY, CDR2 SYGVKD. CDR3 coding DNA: TGTGCCATCAGTGCGGTGACAGGGGGTGGCGGGCCCCAGCATTTT. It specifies CAISAVTGGGGPQHF.

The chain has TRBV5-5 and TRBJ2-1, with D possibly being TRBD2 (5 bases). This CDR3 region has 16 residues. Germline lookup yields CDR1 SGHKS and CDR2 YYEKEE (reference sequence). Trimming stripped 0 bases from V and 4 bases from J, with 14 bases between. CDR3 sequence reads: CASSLAQTTYYNEQFF. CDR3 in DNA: TGTGCCAGCAGCTTGGCACAGACTACCTATTACAATGAGCAGTTCTTC.

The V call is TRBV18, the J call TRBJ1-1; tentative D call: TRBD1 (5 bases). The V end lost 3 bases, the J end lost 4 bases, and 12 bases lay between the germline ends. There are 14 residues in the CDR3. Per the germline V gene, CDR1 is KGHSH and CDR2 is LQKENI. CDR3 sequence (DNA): TGTGCCAGCTCACCGGGCGGGGGAGGCACTGAAGCTTTCTTT. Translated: CASSPGGGGTEAFF.

In nucleotides, the CDR3 is TGTGCCAGCAGTTTCGAGACAGGGCTCTACGAGCAGTACTTC. Translated: CASSFETGLYEQYF. The genes are TRBV27 and TRBJ2-7; 7 bases match TRBD1. Germline V gives CDR1 MNHEY, CDR2 SMNVEV (reference sequence). This CDR3 is built from 14 residues. The V and J ends lost 3 bases and 3 bases, in that order; junction bases with no gene match: 5.

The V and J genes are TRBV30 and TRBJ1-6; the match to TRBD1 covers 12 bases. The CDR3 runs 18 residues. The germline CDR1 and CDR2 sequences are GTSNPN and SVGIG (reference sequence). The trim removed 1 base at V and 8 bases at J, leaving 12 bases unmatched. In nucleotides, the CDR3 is TGTGCCTGGAGTGGCTGGGACAGGGGGCTCCTCCGGGATTCACCCCTCCACTTT. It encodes CAWSGWDRGLLRDSPLHF.

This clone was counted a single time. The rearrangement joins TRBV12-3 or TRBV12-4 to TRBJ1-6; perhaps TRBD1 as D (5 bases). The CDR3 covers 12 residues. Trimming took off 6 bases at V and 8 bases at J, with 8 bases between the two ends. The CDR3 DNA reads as TGTGCCAGCAGGGGACTCGATTCACCCCTCCACTTT. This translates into CASRGLDSPLHF.

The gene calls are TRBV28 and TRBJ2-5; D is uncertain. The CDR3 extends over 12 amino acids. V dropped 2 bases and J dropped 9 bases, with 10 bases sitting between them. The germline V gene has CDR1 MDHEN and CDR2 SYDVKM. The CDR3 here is CASSLMSLAQYF. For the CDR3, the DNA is TGTGCCAGCAGTTTAATGAGTCTGGCCCAGTACTTC.

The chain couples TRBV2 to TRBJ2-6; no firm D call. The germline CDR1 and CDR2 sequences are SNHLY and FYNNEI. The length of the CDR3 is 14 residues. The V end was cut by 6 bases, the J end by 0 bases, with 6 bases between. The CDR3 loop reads CASSGYSGANVLTF. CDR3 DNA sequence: TGTGCCAGCAGCGGTTACTCTGGGGCCAACGTCCTGACTTTC.

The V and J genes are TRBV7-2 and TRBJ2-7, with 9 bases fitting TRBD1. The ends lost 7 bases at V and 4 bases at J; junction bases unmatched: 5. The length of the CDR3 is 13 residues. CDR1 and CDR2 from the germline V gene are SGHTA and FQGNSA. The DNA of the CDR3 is TGTGCCAGCACGACAGGGGGTGGATACGAGCAGTACTTC. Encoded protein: CASTTGGGYEQYF.

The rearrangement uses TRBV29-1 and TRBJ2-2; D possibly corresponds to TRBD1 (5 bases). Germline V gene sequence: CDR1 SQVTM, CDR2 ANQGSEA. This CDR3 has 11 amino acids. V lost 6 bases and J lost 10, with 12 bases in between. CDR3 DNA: TGCAGCGTACAGGACGCGGAGGAGCTGTTTTTT. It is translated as CSVQDAEELFF.

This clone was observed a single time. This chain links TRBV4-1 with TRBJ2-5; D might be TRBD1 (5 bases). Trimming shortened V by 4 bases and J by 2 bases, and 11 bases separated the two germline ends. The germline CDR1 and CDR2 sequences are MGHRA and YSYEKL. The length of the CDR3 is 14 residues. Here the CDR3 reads CASSLQGEQETQYF. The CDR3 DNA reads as TGCGCCAGCAGCCTCCAGGGTGAGCAAGAGACCCAGTACTTC.